This note documents a single TCR beta chain sequence. This sample was included in a study of cytotoxic CD8 clonotypes in ibrutinib-treated CLL. CDR1 and CDR2 (germline): MNHNY, SVGAGI (reference sequence). V gave up 6 bases and J gave up 7 bases, with 12 bases separating them. The CDR3 is made up of 12 amino acids. Only in-frame clones appear in the TCRdb table, and some are missing; sequencing was by immunoSEQ multiplex PCR. The sample contains around 140,000 clones, around 84% of which appear only once. This chain links TRBV6-6 with TRBJ2-5, with D perhaps matching TRBD2 (6 bases). The sample here was PBMCs, taken after 36 months of ibrutinib treatment. The receptor comes from a human donor with chronic lymphocytic leukemia. CDR3 DNA: TGTGCCAGCAGGGGACTGGGGGGGACCCAGTACTTC. This translates into CASRGLGGTQYF.